The 11 T cell receptor beta chains reported below all come from one sample, sequenced in a study of identical twins (dated by TCRdb to 2016 to 2018). To prepare the library, 5' RACE was applied. Sequencer: Illumina HiSeq 2000. Starting from the raw public reads, TCRdb applied fastp trimming at Q25, assembled clones with MiXCR and retained in-frame beta chains. One record per CDR3 amino acid sequence lists the most common genes and DNA. The table for this sample lists about 700,000 distinct CDR3 sequences; under 9% of them were counted only once. The ten top clones hold around 0.98% of the sample. The same sample was also studied in work on yellow fever vaccine responses in identical twins.

Source material: PBMCs. The source of these receptors is a young woman in good health.

The gene calls are TRBV18 and TRBJ2-7, with D perhaps given as TRBD1 or TRBD2 (5 bases each). Germline lookup yields CDR1 KGHSH and CDR2 LQKENI. Between the trimmed V and J ends, which lost 3 bases and 4 bases, there was a span of 13 bases. The CDR3 runs 14 residues. Here the CDR3 DNA reads TGTGCCAGCTCACCGTATGGGGGAGCTTACGAGCAGTACTTC. Translating it yields CASSPYGGAYEQYF.

This clonotype was found many times. This chain uses TRBV6-5 with TRBJ2-1; 11 bases agree with TRBD2. The V and J ends lost 0 bases and 6 bases, in that order; junction bases with no gene match: 7. The germline V gene has CDR1 MNHEY and CDR2 SVGAGI. The CDR3 consists of 17 residues. In DNA, the CDR3 is TGTGCCAGCAGTTACTCATGGGGTAGCGGGAGGGCCAATGAGCAGTTCTTC. This sequence encodes CASSYSWGSGRANEQFF.

This clonotype has ten or more counts. The J gene is TRBJ2-7, the V gene TRBV20-1, with TRBD1 identical over 7 bases. This CDR3 contains 15 residues. Germline loops: CDR1 DFQATT, CDR2 SNEGSKA (reference sequence). The V and J ends lost 3 bases and 1 base, in that order; junction bases with no gene match: 9. The CDR3 bases are TGCAGTGCTAGCAATTACAGGGGCAATTCCTACGAGCAGTACTTC. Translated: CSASNYRGNSYEQYF.

The chain links TRBV19 to TRBJ2-7; possibly TRBD1 for D (6 bases). Germline assignment: CDR1 LNHDA and CDR2 SQIVND (reference sequence). This CDR3 region has 19 residues. With 6 bases removed from V and 8 bases from J, the gap between germline ends came to 35 bases. The CDR3 sequence: CASSPTPGQISLHLWKQYF. CDR3 DNA sequence: TGTGCCAGTAGCCCAACCCCGGGACAAATCTCCCTCCACCTCTGGAAGCAGTACTTC. Supplemented by reference TRBV19 and TRBJ2-7, the full variable domain reads DGGITQSPKYLFRKEGQNVTLSCEQNLNHDAMYWYRQDPGQGLRLIYYSQIVNDFQKGDIAEGYSVSREKKESFPLTVTSAQKNPTAFYLCASSPTPGQISLHLWKQYFGPGTRLTVT.

The J gene is TRBJ2-5, the V gene TRBV11-2, with D uncertain. From germline, CDR1 is SGHAT and CDR2 FQNNGV. V lost 4 bases, J lost 0 bases, and 12 bases lay in between. The CDR3 has 15 residues. In nucleotides, the CDR3 is TGTGCCAGCAGCTCGACACATTGGTACCAAGAGACCCAGTACTTC. Amino acids: CASSSTHWYQETQYF.

The J gene is TRBJ2-1, the V gene TRBV9; TRBD2 matches at 10 bases. The CDR3 spans 16 residues. The germline V gene encodes CDR1 SGDLS and CDR2 YYNGEE. J gave up 2 bases and V 4 bases, and 6 bases lay outside the gene matches. CDR3 sequence (DNA): TGTGCCAGCAGCCCCCACGGGACTAGCGCCTACAATGAGCAGTTCTTC. This gives the protein CASSPHGTSAYNEQFF.

This clonotype has more than one count but fewer than ten. The V and J genes are TRBV6-1 and TRBJ2-3; TRBD1 agrees at 9 bases. There are 17 residues in the CDR3. Germline V CDR1 and CDR2: MNHNS, SASEGT. The ends lost 6 bases at V and 2 bases at J; junction bases unmatched: 12. The CDR3 loop is CASRQHAGTGTTDTQYF. Written as DNA, the CDR3 is TGTGCCAGCAGACAACACGCCGGGACAGGGACCACAGATACGCAGTATTTT.

The chain recombines TRBV5-1 with TRBJ2-7; weak D call: TRBD2 (6 bases). V was trimmed by 0 bases and J by 6 bases, leaving 13 bases between them. Germline V gene sequence: CDR1 SGHRS, CDR2 YFSETQ. The CDR3 is made up of 14 amino acids. The CDR3 loop reads CASSLAGSAGEQYF. DNA of the CDR3: TGCGCCAGCAGCTTGGCCGGATCAGCGGGCGAGCAGTACTTC.

This clonotype has ten or more counts. The J gene is TRBJ2-1, the V gene TRBV6-1; perhaps D is TRBD1 or TRBD2 (6 bases each). The V and J ends lost 6 bases and 1 base respectively, with 13 bases between them. This CDR3 is built from 15 residues. CDR1 and CDR2 (germline): MNHNS, SASEGT. This CDR3 reads CASRGGTGSYNEQFF. CDR3 nucleotide sequence: TGTGCCAGCAGGGGGGGCACTGGATCCTACAATGAGCAGTTCTTC.

This clonotype was picked up a small number of times. The gene calls are TRBV10-3 and TRBJ2-3; D tentatively fits TRBD1 or TRBD2 (5 bases each). The CDR3 has 16 residues. Germline V gives CDR1 ENHRY, CDR2 SYGVKD. The V end was cut by 4 bases, the J end by 3 bases, with 17 bases between. DNA of the CDR3: TGTGCCATCAGTGGGGACCCAGATGAGAGTACAGATACGCAGTATTTT. Its translation: CAISGDPDESTDTQYF.

This clonotype occurred a few times. CDR3 protein: CSARDQAGALGEQYF. CDR3 DNA sequence: TGCAGTGCTAGAGATCAAGCAGGCGCCCTGGGCGAGCAGTACTTC. The chain carries TRBV20-1 and TRBJ2-7; D unresolved. Germline V gene sequence: CDR1 DFQATT, CDR2 SNEGSKA (reference sequence). Trimming removed 0 bases at V and 6 bases at J, with 18 bases between. The CDR3 has 15 residues.